The 27 T cell receptor beta chains presented below share a single source sample, sequenced in a study of long-term antiretroviral therapy in people with HIV. The immunoSEQ assay was v3.0, run at survey level. The protocol was immunoSEQ multiplex PCR, while the TCRdb copy is restricted to in-frame clones and leaves out a portion. The data hold tens of thousands of clones, with around 79% observed a single time. The source material was unsorted PBMCs, sampled 3 years after starting antiretroviral therapy. These receptors came from a man aged 45-65 years with HIV.

The CDR3 spells CASSPPGALAKNIQYF. CDR3 DNA: TGTGCCAGCTCACCTCCCGGGGCGTTAGCCAAAAACATTCAGTACTTC. This sequence joins TRBV18 and TRBJ2-4; D assignment may be TRBD1 or TRBD2 (5 bases each). The germline V and J ends were trimmed by 3 bases and 0 bases, with 12 bases remaining between them. CDR1 and CDR2 from the germline V gene are KGHSH and LQKENI. The CDR3 extends over 16 amino acids.

This clone showed up just a few times. The chain combines TRBV6-5 with TRBJ1-5; D is possibly TRBD1 (6 bases). Trimming stripped 0 bases from V and 6 bases from J, with 12 bases between. Germline V gene data show CDR1 as MNHEY and CDR2 as SVGAGI. The CDR3 has 15 amino acids. CDR3 nucleotides: TGTGCCAGCAGTTACTCACAGGGTGTGGGTCAGCCCCAGCATTTT. This translates into CASSYSQGVGQPQHF.

The chain has TRBV5-1 and TRBJ1-3; D is undetermined. The V and J ends lost 4 bases and 0 bases respectively, with 11 bases between them. Germline V gives CDR1 SGHRS, CDR2 YFSETQ. This CDR3 region has 15 residues. CDR3 bases: TGCGCCAGCAGCCCTAATCCAGGCTCTGGAAACACCATATATTTT. Translation: CASSPNPGSGNTIYF. The full variable domain, with the rest looked up from reference TRBV5-1 and TRBJ1-3, is KAGVTQTPRYLIKTRGQQVTLSCSPISGHRSVSWYQQTPGQGLQFLFEYFSETQRNKGNFPGRFSGRQFSNSRSEMNVSTLELGDSALYLCASSPNPGSGNTIYFGEGSWLTVV.

The genes are TRBV7-2 and TRBJ2-1; tentative D call: TRBD2 (7 bases). The CDR3 totals 15 residues. The germline V gene encodes CDR1 SGHTA and CDR2 FQGNSA. Between the trimmed V and J ends, which lost 6 bases and 4 bases, there was a span of 16 bases. The CDR3 sequence is CASSPMGGRYNEQFF. The CDR3, as DNA: TGTGCCAGCAGTCCGATGGGGGGGCGGTACAATGAGCAGTTCTTC.

The CDR3 sequence: CASSDPYRAQTETQYF. The DNA of the CDR3 is TGTGCCAGCAGTGACCCCTACAGGGCTCAAACAGAGACCCAGTACTTC. This chain uses TRBV6-1 with TRBJ2-5, with D perhaps matching TRBD1 (6 bases). Trimming stripped 3 bases from V and 4 bases from J, with 18 bases between. Germline loops: CDR1 MNHNS, CDR2 SASEGT. The CDR3 is made up of 16 amino acids.

V gene TRBV6-1 combines with J gene TRBJ2-7; TRBD1 matches at 9 bases. The trim removed 2 bases at V and 5 bases at J, leaving 4 bases unmatched. The CDR3 totals 14 residues. The germline V gene encodes CDR1 MNHNS and CDR2 SASEGT. The CDR3 here is CASSEQGDRDEQYF. The DNA for the CDR3 is TGTGCCAGCAGTGAACAGGGGGACAGGGACGAGCAGTACTTC.

The genes are TRBV28 and TRBJ2-1, with D possibly matching TRBD1 (5 bases). Germline V gene sequence: CDR1 MDHEN, CDR2 SYDVKM. Trimming removed 3 bases from V and 5 bases from J, with 17 bases in between. The CDR3 runs 16 residues. The CDR3 reads CASSFPFVAGHNEQFF. The CDR3 DNA is TGTGCCAGCAGTTTTCCCTTTGTGGCAGGGCACAATGAGCAGTTCTTC.

The chain links TRBV10-2 to TRBJ1-1; D ambiguous. From germline, CDR1 is WSHSY and CDR2 SAAADI. Trimming pared 7 bases from V and 1 base from J, leaving 13 bases between. The CDR3 spans 14 residues. DNA for the CDR3: TGCGCCAGCATTGCCCCGTCCTCGAACACTGAAGCTTTCTTT. Translated, it gives CASIAPSSNTEAFF.

This clone has only a few counts. This chain uses TRBV9 with TRBJ1-1; D is uncertain. This CDR3 contains 12 residues. Germline assignment: CDR1 SGDLS and CDR2 YYNGEE. Between the trimmed V and J ends, which lost 0 bases and 8 bases, there was a span of 8 bases. CDR3 in amino acids: CASSVVTTEAFF. CDR3 sequence (DNA): TGTGCCAGCAGCGTAGTGACCACGGAAGCTTTCTTT. The whole variable domain, remainder taken from reference TRBV9 and TRBJ1-1, is DSGVTQTPKHLITATGQRVTLRCSPRSGDLSVYWYQQSLDQGLQFLIQYYNGEERAKGNILERFSAQQFPDLHSELNLSSLELGDSALYFCASSVVTTEAFFGQGTRLTVV.

This clone was recorded once. The genes are TRBV29-1 and TRBJ2-5; perhaps D is TRBD1 or TRBD2 (7 bases each). V lost 4 bases to trimming and J lost 4 bases, with 10 bases between them. This CDR3 is 12 amino acids long. Germline V CDR1 and CDR2: SQVTM, ANQGSEA. The CDR3 here is CSVARGGETQYF. Here the CDR3 DNA reads TGCAGCGTTGCCAGGGGGGGAGAGACCCAGTACTTC.

The chain joins TRBV14 to TRBJ2-5; D is ambiguous. V was trimmed by 3 bases and J by 1 base, leaving 3 bases between them. CDR1 and CDR2 (germline): SGHDN, FVKESK. This CDR3 comprises 12 residues. CDR3 protein: CASSHAQETQYF. CDR3 nucleotide sequence: TGTGCCAGCAGCCACGCCCAAGAGACCCAGTACTTC. Variable domain in full (rest from reference TRBV14 and TRBJ2-5): EAGVTQFPSHSVIEKGQTVTLRCDPISGHDNLYWYRRVMGKEIKFLLHFVKESKQDESGMPNNRFLAERTGGTYSTLKVQPAELEDSGVYFCASSHAQETQYFGPGTRLLVL.

The chain carries TRBV7-9 and TRBJ1-1; perhaps TRBD1 as D (5 bases). The CDR3 is 12 residues long. Germline loops: CDR1 SEHNR, CDR2 FQNEAQ (reference sequence). Trimming removed 4 bases at V and 13 bases at J, with 16 bases between. DNA for the CDR3: TGTGCCAGCAGCTCCGGGGACGGCCGTAATTTCTTT. Amino acid sequence: CASSSGDGRNFF.

This clone was picked up a small number of times. The chain links TRBV11-2 to TRBJ2-7; no firm D call. The CDR3 covers 14 residues. Germline CDR1 SGHAT, CDR2 FQNNGV. V shed 5 bases and J shed 0 bases, with 11 bases lying between them. This CDR3 reads CASSLGYSSYEQYF. CDR3 coding DNA: TGTGCCAGCAGCCTCGGGTACAGCTCCTACGAGCAGTACTTC.

This chain connects TRBV6-1 to TRBJ2-5, with 8 bases that match TRBD1. V dropped 10 bases and J dropped 4; count of bases not matched to a gene: 11. The CDR3 is 14 amino acids. Germline V gene data show CDR1 as MNHNS and CDR2 as SASEGT. CDR3: CAIQGYRGTETQYF. The CDR3 DNA sequence: TGTGCCATTCAAGGATACAGGGGGACAGAGACCCAGTACTTC.

This clone has a single count. The chain recombines TRBV6-5 with TRBJ2-7; 9 bases fit TRBD1. The CDR3 consists of 15 residues. J gave up 2 bases and V 0 bases, and 2 bases lay outside the gene matches. Germline loops: CDR1 MNHEY, CDR2 SVGAGI. The CDR3 DNA follows: TGTGCCAGCAGTTACTCGAGACAGGGGGCCTACGAGCAGTACTTC. Amino acid sequence: CASSYSRQGAYEQYF.

The rearrangement uses TRBV6-1 and TRBJ2-7; a weak D match, TRBD1 (6 bases). With 5 bases removed from V and 8 bases from J, the gap between germline ends came to 19 bases. The CDR3 has 14 amino acids. Germline CDR1 is MNHNS and CDR2 is SASEGT. CDR3: CASSKQGYRDKQYF. The CDR3 DNA reads TGTGCCAGCAGTAAACAGGGTTATCGTGACAAGCAGTACTTC.

V usage is TRBV19 and J usage is TRBJ1-2; D possibly corresponds to TRBD1 (6 bases). The CDR3 sequence is 13 residues long. The V gene's germline CDR1 is LNHDA and CDR2 SQIVND (reference sequence). V shed 6 bases and J shed 3 bases, with 11 bases lying between them. CDR3 coding DNA: TGTGCCAGTAGCCTACCAGGGGACTATGGCTACACCTTC. Protein sequence: CASSLPGDYGYTF.

This clone was seen just once. The chain combines TRBV28 with TRBJ2-3, with TRBD2 matching over 11 bases. This CDR3 region has 16 residues. V lost 6 bases to trimming and J lost 0 bases; unmatched junction nucleotides: 5. The V gene's germline CDR1 is MDHEN and CDR2 SYDVKM. The CDR3 loop reads CASRPRTSGSTDTQYF. In DNA form, the CDR3 reads TGTGCCAGCAGACCGAGGACTAGCGGGAGCACAGATACGCAGTATTTT.

This rearrangement joins TRBV4-3 to TRBJ2-1, with unresolved D. Germline V gives CDR1 LGHNA, CDR2 YSLEER. The length of the CDR3 is 17 residues. The ends were cut back, 0 bases at V and 0 bases at J, with 12 bases in the middle. CDR3 coding DNA: TGCGCCAGCAGCCAAGATCTTGACCGGAGCTCCTACAATGAGCAGTTCTTC. The encoded protein is CASSQDLDRSSYNEQFF.

The genes are TRBV2 and TRBJ2-1; D might be TRBD1 (5 bases). The germline gives CDR1 SNHLY, CDR2 FYNNEI. CDR3 length equals 15 residues. Trimming took 6 bases from V and 0 from J, leaving 12 bases between them. This chain's CDR3 is CASSPREPSYNEQFF. CDR3 coding DNA: TGTGCCAGCAGCCCCAGGGAACCCTCCTACAATGAGCAGTTCTTC.

The chain recombines TRBV28 with TRBJ1-2; D gene unclear. The V end was cut by 2 bases, the J end by 5 bases, with 3 bases between. The germline V gene encodes CDR1 MDHEN and CDR2 SYDVKM. This CDR3 is built from 11 residues. In nucleotides, the CDR3 is TGTGCCAGCAGTTTAGTTTATGGCTACACCTTC. It specifies CASSLVYGYTF.

J is TRBJ2-2 and V is TRBV4-3; D is uncertain. V lost 0 bases and J lost 5, with 10 bases in between. The germline V gene encodes CDR1 LGHNA and CDR2 YSLEER. CDR3 length equals 15 residues. The CDR3 nucleotides are TGCGCCAGCAGCCAAGATTTGCACCGTACCGGGGAGCTGTTTTTT. Protein product: CASSQDLHRTGELFF.

The chain is built from TRBV7-9 and TRBJ2-2; D possibly matches TRBD1 or TRBD2 (6 bases each). The CDR3 sequence is 16 residues long. Germline V gene data show CDR1 as SEHNR and CDR2 as FQNEAQ (reference sequence). V lost 5 bases and J 7 bases, leaving 20 bases between the germline ends. The CDR3 spells CASSPPGGGRDGELFF. CDR3 nucleotides: TGTGCCAGCAGCCCCCCAGGAGGGGGTCGGGACGGGGAGCTGTTTTTT.

This rearrangement joins TRBV2 to TRBJ2-7, with 12 bases fitting TRBD1. Per the germline V gene, CDR1 is SNHLY and CDR2 is FYNNEI. J lost 4 bases, V lost 4 bases, and 11 bases had no gene match. The CDR3 totals 17 residues. The CDR3 DNA follows: TGTGCCAGCAGTGGGGGGATCCGGGACAGGGGGCGATACGAGCAGTACTTC. This translates into CASSGGIRDRGRYEQYF.

By sample share, this clone is medium-sized. This rearrangement joins TRBV19 to TRBJ1-2; TRBD1 agrees at 7 bases. Germline trimming cut 9 bases from V and 8 bases from J; bases unmatched to any gene: 9. CDR3 length equals 12 residues. Per the germline V gene, CDR1 is LNHDA and CDR2 is SQIVND (reference sequence). The CDR3 DNA is TGTGCCAGCGCTACAGGGGTTCTCGGCTACACCTTC. Its protein product is CASATGVLGYTF.

The count of this clone is one. The chain employs TRBV27 and TRBJ2-5; D may match TRBD1 or TRBD2 (5 bases each). Trimming cost V 5 bases and J 5 bases, with 15 bases left between them. The CDR3 loop spans 14 amino acids. Germline values: CDR1 MNHEY, CDR2 SMNVEV (reference sequence). The CDR3: CASSPRGDGETQYF. DNA for the CDR3: TGTGCCAGCAGTCCCCGAGGGGATGGCGAGACCCAGTACTTC.

The chain couples TRBV5-1 to TRBJ1-2; D is unresolved. V lost 0 bases to trimming and J lost 1 base, with 7 bases between them. Germline lookup yields CDR1 SGHRS and CDR2 YFSETQ. This CDR3 is built from 14 residues. The CDR3 loop reads CASSLDSRNYGYTF. The CDR3 region has the DNA TGCGCCAGCAGCTTGGACAGTCGTAACTATGGCTACACCTTC.